This TCR beta chain stems from a study of blood T cells in healthy people across ages. The study, taken as a whole, reports: Higher naive T cell percentage went strongly together with higher TCR beta diversity. Age showed a roughly linear inverse relationship with TCR beta diversity per million T cells.

A note on this clonotype: Antigen: not known.

The authors ran a second PCR of about 7 to 11 cycles using a sample-barcoded 5' primer and a J-beta primer mix. TCRdb re-called the 5' RACE reads through MiXCR, storing one row per CDR3 protein. The sample includes roughly 1.5 million distinct CDR3 sequences, about 45% of them seen just once. The CDR3 totals 13 residues. Germline lookup yields CDR1 ENHRY and CDR2 SYGVKD. V was cut by 2 bases and J by 7 bases, with 10 bases left in between. This clonotype was obtained from a woman between 18 and 30 years old in good health. The material sequenced was blood. This chain connects TRBV10-3 to TRBJ2-3; no firm D call. CDR3 protein: CAISEADGYTQYF. In nucleotides, the CDR3 is TGTGCCATCAGTGAGGCAGACGGCTATACGCAGTATTTT.